This T cell receptor (beta chain) came from a study of blood T cell repertoires in COVID-19. The CDR3 length is 16 residues. Germline assignment: CDR1 MNHEY and CDR2 SMNVEV (reference sequence). Deletions cut 0 bases from V and 7 bases from J, with 13 bases between. Sequenced by immunoSEQ multiplex PCR; TCRdb stores in-frame clones only, minus some. Altogether under 300,000 clones are present, roughly 86% being singletons, with the ten largest covering approximately 1%. The receptor was isolated from a woman aged 25 to 45 who had recovered from COVID-19. This rearrangement joins TRBV27 to TRBJ1-6; TRBD1 is a possible D gene (6 bases). Material for sequencing was PBMCs or T cells enriched from blood (not recorded which). CDR3 DNA: TGTGCCAGCAGTTTATCGGGGGCAGGGGAAAATTCACCCCTCCACTTT. Translated: CASSLSGAGENSPLHF.